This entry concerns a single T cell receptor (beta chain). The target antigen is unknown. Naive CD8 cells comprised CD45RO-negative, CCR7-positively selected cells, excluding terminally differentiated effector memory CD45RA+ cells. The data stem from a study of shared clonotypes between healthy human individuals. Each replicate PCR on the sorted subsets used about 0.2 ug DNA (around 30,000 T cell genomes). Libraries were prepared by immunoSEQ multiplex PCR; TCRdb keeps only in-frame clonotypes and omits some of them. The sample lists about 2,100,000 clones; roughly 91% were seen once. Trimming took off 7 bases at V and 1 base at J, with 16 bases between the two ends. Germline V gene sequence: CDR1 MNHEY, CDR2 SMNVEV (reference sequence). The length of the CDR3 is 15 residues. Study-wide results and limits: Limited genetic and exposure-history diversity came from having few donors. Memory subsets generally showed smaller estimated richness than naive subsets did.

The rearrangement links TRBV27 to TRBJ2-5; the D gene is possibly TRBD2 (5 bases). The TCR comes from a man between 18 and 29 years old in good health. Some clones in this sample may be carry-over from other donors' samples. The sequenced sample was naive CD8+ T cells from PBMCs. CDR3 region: CASTPSGLFQETQYF. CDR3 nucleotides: TGTGCCAGCACCCCTTCGGGGTTGTTCCAAGAGACCCAGTACTTC.